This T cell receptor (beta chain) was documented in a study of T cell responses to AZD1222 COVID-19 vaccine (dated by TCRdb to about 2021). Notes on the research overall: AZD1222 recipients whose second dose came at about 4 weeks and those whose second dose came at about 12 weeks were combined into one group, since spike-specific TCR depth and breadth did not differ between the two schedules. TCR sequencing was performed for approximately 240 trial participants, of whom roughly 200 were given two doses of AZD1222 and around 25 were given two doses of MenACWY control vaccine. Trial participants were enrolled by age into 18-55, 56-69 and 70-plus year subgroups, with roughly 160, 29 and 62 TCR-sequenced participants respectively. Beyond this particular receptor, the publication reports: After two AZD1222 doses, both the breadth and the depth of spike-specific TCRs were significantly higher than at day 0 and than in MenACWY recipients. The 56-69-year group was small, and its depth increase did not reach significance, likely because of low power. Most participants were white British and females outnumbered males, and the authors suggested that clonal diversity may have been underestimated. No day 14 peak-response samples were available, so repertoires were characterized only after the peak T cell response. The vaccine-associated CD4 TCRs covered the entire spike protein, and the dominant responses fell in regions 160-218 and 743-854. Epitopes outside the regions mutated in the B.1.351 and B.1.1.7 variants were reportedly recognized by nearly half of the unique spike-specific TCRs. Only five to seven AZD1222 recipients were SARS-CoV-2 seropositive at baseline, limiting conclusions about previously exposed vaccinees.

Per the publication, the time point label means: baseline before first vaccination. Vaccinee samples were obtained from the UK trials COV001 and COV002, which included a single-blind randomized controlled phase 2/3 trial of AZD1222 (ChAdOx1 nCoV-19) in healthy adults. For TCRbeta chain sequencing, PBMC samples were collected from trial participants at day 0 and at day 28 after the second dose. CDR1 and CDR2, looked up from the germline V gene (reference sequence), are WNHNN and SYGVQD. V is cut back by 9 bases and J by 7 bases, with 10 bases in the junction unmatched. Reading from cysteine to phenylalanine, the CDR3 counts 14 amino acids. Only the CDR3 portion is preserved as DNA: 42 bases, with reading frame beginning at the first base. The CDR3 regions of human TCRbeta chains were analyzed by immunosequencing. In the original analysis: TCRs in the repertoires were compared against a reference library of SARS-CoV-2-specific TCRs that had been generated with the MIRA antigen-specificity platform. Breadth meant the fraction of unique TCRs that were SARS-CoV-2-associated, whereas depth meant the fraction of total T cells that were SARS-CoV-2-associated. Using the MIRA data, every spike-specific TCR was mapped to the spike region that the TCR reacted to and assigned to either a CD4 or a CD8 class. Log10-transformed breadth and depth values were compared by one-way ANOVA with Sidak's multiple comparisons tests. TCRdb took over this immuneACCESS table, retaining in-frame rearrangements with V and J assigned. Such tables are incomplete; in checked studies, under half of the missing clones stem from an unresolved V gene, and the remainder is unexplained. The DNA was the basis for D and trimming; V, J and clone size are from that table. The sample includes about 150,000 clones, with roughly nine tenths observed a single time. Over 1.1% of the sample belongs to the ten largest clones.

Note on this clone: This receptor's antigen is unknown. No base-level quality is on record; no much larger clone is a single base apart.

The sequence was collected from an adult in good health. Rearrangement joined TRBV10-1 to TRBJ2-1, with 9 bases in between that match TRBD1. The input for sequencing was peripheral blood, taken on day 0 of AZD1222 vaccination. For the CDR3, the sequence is CARPPGQGINEQFF. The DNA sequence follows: TGCGCCAGACCCCCGGGACAGGGTATAAATGAGCAGTTCTTC.